These 24 T cell receptor beta chains were all obtained from the same sample, sequenced in a study of Tregs in tolerant kidney transplant recipients. TCRdb's table, derived via immunoSEQ multiplex PCR, lists solely in-frame clones and lacks some. Of about 44,000 clones listed, roughly 95% are singletons. The antigens these receptors bind are not known. The sequenced sample consisted of Tregs from blood cultured with allogeneic cells. These TCRs come from a human donor in good health.

The chain is built from TRBV19 and TRBJ2-5; D is tentatively TRBD1 or TRBD2 (5 bases each). The CDR3 runs to 15 residues. CDR1 and CDR2 from the germline V gene are LNHDA and SQIVND (reference sequence). Trimming shortened V by 6 bases and J by 5 bases, and 19 bases separated the two germline ends. The CDR3 sequence: CASRFSEGLVETQYF. The CDR3, as DNA: TGTGCCAGTAGGTTTAGCGAGGGGCTGGTCGAGACCCAGTACTTC.

The J gene is TRBJ1-2, the V gene TRBV7-2, with 8 bases that match TRBD1. Germline V gene lookup returns CDR1 SGHTA and CDR2 FQGNSA. V shed 4 bases and J 6 bases; nucleotides not matched to a gene: 7. The CDR3 is 14 residues long. The DNA of the CDR3 is TGTGCCAGCAGCTACGATCGACAGGGGAATGGCTACACCTTC. It encodes CASSYDRQGNGYTF.

The rearrangement links TRBV4-1 to TRBJ2-5; TRBD2 aligns across 15 bases. Trimming removed 1 base from V and 0 bases from J; junction bases left unmatched: 6. The length of the CDR3 is 19 residues. Germline CDR1 and CDR2: MGHRA and YSYEKL. CDR3 amino acids: CASSQGTGLAGGNQETQYF. The CDR3 DNA sequence: TGCGCCAGCAGCCAAGGCACCGGACTAGCGGGAGGGAACCAAGAGACCCAGTACTTC.

The V call is TRBV5-4, the J call TRBJ2-6; 9 nucleotides align to TRBD1. CDR1 is SGHNT, CDR2 YYREEE, per germline (reference sequence). J lost 5 bases, V lost 4 bases, and 7 bases had no gene match. The CDR3 extends over 16 amino acids. The CDR3 sequence: CASSDPGQGWANVLTF. CDR3 DNA sequence: TGTGCCAGCAGCGACCCGGGACAGGGCTGGGCCAACGTCCTGACTTTC.

The chain combines TRBV11-3 with TRBJ2-1, with TRBD2 matching over 14 bases. The CDR3 runs to 17 residues. J lost 9 bases, V lost 0 bases, and 7 bases had no gene match. In germline, CDR1 is SGHNT, CDR2 YENEEA. The CDR3 DNA follows: TGTGCCAGCAGCTTAGAAATGGGACTAGCGGGAGTGAGTGAGCAGTTCTTC. The encoded protein is CASSLEMGLAGVSEQFF.

Only one count was recorded for this clone. The CDR3 spells CASSRRAGRGYNEQFF. CDR3 coding DNA: TGTGCCAGCAGCCGCCGAGCAGGGAGGGGGTACAATGAGCAGTTCTTC. The chain employs TRBV7-8 and TRBJ2-1; a weak D match, TRBD2 (7 bases). V was cut by 5 bases and J by 4 bases, with 18 bases left in between. The CDR3 extends over 16 amino acids. Germline V gene lookup returns CDR1 SGHVS and CDR2 FQNEAQ.

This sequence joins TRBV5-4 and TRBJ2-4, with 7 bases lining up with TRBD1. V lost 2 bases and J lost 5; bases outside the gene matches: 1. This CDR3 contains 13 residues. In germline, CDR1 is SGHNT, CDR2 YYREEE (reference sequence). CDR3 DNA sequence: TGTGCCAGCAGCTTTGGACAGGAAAACATTCAGTACTTC. Its translation: CASSFGQENIQYF. Variable domain in full (rest from reference TRBV5-4 and TRBJ2-4): ETGVTQSPTHLIKTRGQQVTLRCSSQSGHNTVSWYQQALGQGPQFIFQYYREEENGRGNFPPRFSGLQFPNYSSELNVNALELDDSALYLCASSFGQENIQYFGAGTRLSVL.

V is TRBV11-2 and J is TRBJ1-2; no reliable D call. Germline values: CDR1 SGHAT, CDR2 FQNNGV. The CDR3 consists of 13 residues. Between the trimmed V and J ends, which lost 3 bases and 2 bases, there was a span of 7 bases. The CDR3 reads CASSLGGNYGYTF. The CDR3, as DNA: TGTGCCAGCAGCTTGGGCGGAAACTATGGCTACACCTTC.

The V gene is TRBV4-2, the J gene TRBJ2-2, with TRBD1 identical over 7 bases. The CDR3 spans 17 residues. The germline V gene encodes CDR1 LGHNA and CDR2 YNFKEQ. With V trimmed by 4 bases and J by 2 bases, 10 bases remained unmatched. The CDR3 bases are TGTGCCAGCAGCCTTAGAACGACAGGGCTAAACACCGGGGAGCTGTTTTTT. It is translated as CASSLRTTGLNTGELFF.

The rearrangement links TRBV5-6 to TRBJ2-1; no definite D call. Per the germline V gene, CDR1 is SGHDT and CDR2 is YYEEEE. The CDR3 spans 14 residues. Deletions cut 4 bases from V and 0 bases from J, with 8 bases between. The CDR3 DNA follows: TGTGCCAGCAGCGACCTGAGCTCCTACAATGAGCAGTTCTTC. Protein product: CASSDLSSYNEQFF.

This sequence joins TRBV5-1 and TRBJ2-5; TRBD1 matches at 7 bases. Per germline, CDR1 SGHRS and CDR2 YFSETQ. Losses at the gene ends were 0 bases for V and 3 bases for J; bases not matched to a gene: 8. The CDR3 contains 16 residues. CDR3 in amino acids: CASSLGSGGFKETQYF. DNA for the CDR3: TGCGCCAGCAGCTTGGGCTCAGGGGGTTTTAAAGAGACCCAGTACTTC.

This chain uses TRBV9 with TRBJ2-3; 8 bases agree with TRBD2. The V gene end was trimmed by 3 bases and the J gene end by 7 bases; junction bases not matched to a gene: 10. The CDR3 has 15 residues. The germline V gene has CDR1 SGDLS and CDR2 YYNGEE. CDR3 DNA sequence: TGTGCCAGCAGCGCGGGAGGGGGTCCCACGTATACGCAGTATTTT. Its translation: CASSAGGGPTYTQYF.

The chain carries TRBV7-9 and TRBJ1-1, with D possibly matching TRBD1 (5 bases). The CDR3 length is 17 residues. The germline V and J ends were trimmed by 3 bases and 1 base, with 18 bases remaining between them. The germline CDR1 and CDR2 sequences are SEHNR and FQNEAQ (reference sequence). DNA for the CDR3: TGTGCCAGCAGCTTCAACCCCTTGGCGGGACGGAACACTGAAGCTTTCTTT. This encodes CASSFNPLAGRNTEAFF.

The chain carries TRBV5-1 and TRBJ2-1; perhaps TRBD2 as D (6 bases). Germline V CDR1 and CDR2: SGHRS, YFSETQ. Trimming stripped 0 bases from V and 8 bases from J, with 18 bases between. The CDR3 length is 16 residues. The CDR3: CASSLALGAAGHEQFF. The CDR3 nucleotides are TGCGCCAGCAGCTTGGCCTTAGGGGCAGCGGGCCATGAGCAGTTCTTC.

V and J are TRBV18 and TRBJ2-3; TRBD2 matches at 12 bases. This CDR3 region has 16 residues. V lost 2 bases and J lost 10; bases outside the gene matches: 10. Germline V CDR1 and CDR2: KGHSH, LQKENI. The CDR3 DNA follows: TGTGCCAGCTCACCAACCTGGACTAGCGGGACCTACTCGCAGTATTTT. It translates to CASSPTWTSGTYSQYF.

The V gene is TRBV6-5, the J gene TRBJ2-7; TRBD1 might be the D (5 bases). There are 14 residues in the CDR3. V was shortened by 6 bases and J by 0 bases, with 12 bases between the two germline ends. The germline CDR1 and CDR2 sequences are MNHEY and SVGAGI. DNA for the CDR3: TGTGCCAGCAGCTCCAGGGTAGGCTCCTACGAGCAGTACTTC. Translated: CASSSRVGSYEQYF.

The gene calls are TRBV7-3 and TRBJ2-3; 7 bases map to TRBD2. The V and J ends lost 0 bases and 1 base, in that order; junction bases with no gene match: 4. Germline V lookup: CDR1 SGHTA, CDR2 FQGTGA. CDR3 length: 16 amino acids. CDR3 DNA sequence: TGTGCCAGCAGCTTAACGGGGGGGTTAGGCACAGATACGCAGTATTTT. Translating gives CASSLTGGLGTDTQYF.

The V gene is TRBV27, the J gene TRBJ1-5, with D possibly matching TRBD1 (6 bases). Per the germline V gene, CDR1 is MNHEY and CDR2 is SMNVEV (reference sequence). The CDR3 has 15 amino acids. Trimming removed 6 bases from V and 3 bases from J, with 15 bases in between. The CDR3 protein is CASRLWGGNNQPQHF. The CDR3 DNA reads TGTGCCAGCAGACTCTGGGGGGGCAACAATCAGCCCCAGCATTTT.

The chain has TRBV4-2 and TRBJ2-3; possible D gene TRBD1, 5 bases. V was clipped by 3 bases and J by 2 bases, with 9 bases between them. The germline V gene has CDR1 LGHNA and CDR2 YNFKEQ. This CDR3 is built from 14 residues. CDR3 DNA: TGTGCCAGCAGCCATGGGGCGGCCACAGATACGCAGTATTTT. It specifies CASSHGAATDTQYF.

The chain recombines TRBV2 with TRBJ1-5; D may be TRBD1 (6 bases). Germline CDR1 SNHLY, CDR2 FYNNEI. This CDR3 spans 14 amino acids. V lost 6 bases, J lost 4 bases, and 13 bases lay in between. CDR3 residues: CASRRDIENQPQHF. CDR3 in DNA: TGTGCCAGCAGACGGGACATCGAGAATCAGCCCCAGCATTTT.

This clone came up a few times. The rearrangement links TRBV10-3 to TRBJ1-2; unclear D gene. Germline V lookup: CDR1 ENHRY, CDR2 SYGVKD. The CDR3 spans 13 residues. Trimming removed 3 bases at V and 8 bases at J, with 13 bases between. Here the CDR3 reads CAISERPEGGYTF. The CDR3 bases are TGTGCCATCAGTGAAAGGCCCGAAGGGGGCTACACCTTC.

The rearrangement links TRBV10-3 to TRBJ2-1, with TRBD2 matching over 11 bases. From germline, CDR1 is ENHRY and CDR2 SYGVKD. With 5 bases clipped from V and 8 bases from J, the junction kept 8 bases outside the gene matches. The length of the CDR3 is 15 residues. CDR3 region: CAISSSGGAVDEQFF. The CDR3 nucleotides are TGTGCCATCAGTAGTAGCGGGGGGGCCGTAGATGAGCAGTTCTTC.

The chain links TRBV9 to TRBJ1-1; D possibly corresponds to TRBD1 (6 bases). The CDR3 has 12 residues. Germline V gene data show CDR1 as SGDLS and CDR2 as YYNGEE. Trimming removed 3 bases from V and 5 bases from J, with 8 bases in between. The CDR3 loop is CASSGQETEAFF. The DNA for the CDR3 is TGTGCCAGCAGCGGACAGGAGACTGAAGCTTTCTTT. Looking up the rest from reference TRBV9 and TRBJ1-1 gives the full variable domain: DSGVTQTPKHLITATGQRVTLRCSPRSGDLSVYWYQQSLDQGLQFLIQYYNGEERAKGNILERFSAQQFPDLHSELNLSSLELGDSALYFCASSGQETEAFFGQGTRLTVV.

This chain uses TRBV6-1 with TRBJ1-2; D gene unclear. This CDR3 contains 10 residues. Trimming removed 5 bases from V and 7 bases from J, with 5 bases in between. The germline CDR1 and CDR2 sequences are MNHNS and SASEGT. This CDR3 reads CASSLIGYTF. CDR3 coding DNA: TGTGCCAGCAGTCTGATTGGCTACACCTTC.